The next 10 T cell receptor beta chains were all read from a single sample in a study of blood T cell repertoires in COVID-19. Produced via immunoSEQ multiplex PCR; TCRdb's table is partial and in-frame only. Of about 140,000 clones in the sample, 84% are singletons; the top ten hold 8.9%. Sequencing was carried out using peripheral blood. The receptors stem from a man aged 25 to 40 with COVID-19, enrolled during active disease.

This sequence joins TRBV5-1 and TRBJ1-2; possible D gene TRBD1, 6 bases. The V and J ends lost 2 bases and 0 bases respectively, with 11 bases between them. Germline lookup yields CDR1 SGHRS and CDR2 YFSETQ. This CDR3 is 15 amino acids long. CDR3 residues: CASSFSDSPNYGYTF. CDR3 DNA: TGCGCCAGCAGCTTTTCGGACAGTCCTAACTATGGCTACACCTTC.

The chain employs TRBV10-2 and TRBJ2-7, with TRBD2 as a possible D gene (5 bases). Germline V gene sequence: CDR1 WSHSY, CDR2 SAAADI. The CDR3 covers 15 residues. Trimming removed 2 bases from V and 4 bases from J, with 15 bases in between. CDR3: CASSEPGRSLYEQYF. The CDR3 DNA reads as TGCGCCAGCAGTGAGCCGGGGAGAAGCCTATACGAGCAGTACTTC.

This clone was counted only a few times. The rearrangement uses TRBV14 and TRBJ2-3; 7 positions agree with TRBD2. The V segment lost 0 bases and the J segment 8 bases; nucleotides outside the gene matches: 11. The V gene's germline CDR1 is SGHDN and CDR2 FVKESK. The CDR3 loop spans 16 amino acids. The CDR3: CASSQDWAGVGRTQYF. As DNA, the CDR3 is TGTGCCAGCAGCCAAGATTGGGCGGGAGTAGGACGTACGCAGTATTTT. Full variable domain (rest looked up from reference TRBV14 and TRBJ2-3): EAGVTQFPSHSVIEKGQTVTLRCDPISGHDNLYWYRRVMGKEIKFLLHFVKESKQDESGMPNNRFLAERTGGTYSTLKVQPAELEDSGVYFCASSQDWAGVGRTQYFGPGTRLTVL.

The V gene is TRBV20-1, the J gene TRBJ2-4, with D possibly being TRBD1 (5 bases). This CDR3 spans 11 amino acids. CDR1 DFQATT and CDR2 SNEGSKA come from the germline V gene (reference sequence). Trimming stripped 0 bases from V and 12 bases from J, with 9 bases between. CDR3 coding DNA: TGCAGTGCTAGAGATTTGGGGCCTCAGTACTTC. Its translation is CSARDLGPQYF.

The V call is TRBV11-2, the J call TRBJ2-1, with 7 bases aligning to TRBD2. With 6 bases clipped from V and 2 bases from J, the junction kept 7 bases outside the gene matches. The CDR3 is 15 residues long. Germline-derived CDR1 and CDR2 are SGHAT and FQNNGV. CDR3 residues: CASSLRLAAYNEQFF. Written as DNA, the CDR3 is TGTGCCAGCAGTCTTCGACTAGCCGCCTACAATGAGCAGTTCTTC.

Concerning this clone itself: Relative to the germline gene, one junction end is altered; a read error may explain this. The rearrangement links TRBV24-1 to TRBJ1-2; D is uncertain. Germline V CDR1 and CDR2: KGHDR, SFDVKD. The CDR3 length is 12 residues. The CDR3 reads CATSDYYYGYTF. CDR3 in DNA: TGTGCCACCAGCGATTACTACTATGGCTACACCTTC.

This clone has a handful of counts. This chain uses TRBV7-2 with TRBJ2-4; tentatively, D is TRBD1 (6 bases). Germline CDR1 reads SGHTA; CDR2 reads FQGNSA. The CDR3 totals 14 residues. Trimming left V 0 bases short and J 4 bases short, with 7 bases between. The CDR3 region is CASSLARGKNIQYF. DNA for the CDR3: TGTGCCAGCAGCTTAGCCAGGGGAAAAAACATTCAGTACTTC. The complete variable domain, with remaining parts taken from reference TRBV7-2 and TRBJ2-4, reads GAGVSQSPSNKVTEKGKDVELRCDPISGHTALYWYRQSLGQGLEFLIYFQGNSAPDKSGLPSDRFSAERTGGSVSTLTIQRTQQEDSAVYLCASSLARGKNIQYFGAGTRLSVL.

This rearrangement joins TRBV14 to TRBJ2-3; TRBD2 agrees at 10 bases. The CDR3 runs 17 residues. V lost 4 bases, J lost 6 bases, and 13 bases stayed unmatched. CDR1 is SGHDN and CDR2 is FVKESK in the germline V gene. This CDR3 reads CASSRRLVAGGGDTQYF. The CDR3 region has the DNA TGTGCCAGCAGCCGCCGGCTTGTAGCGGGAGGAGGGGATACGCAGTATTTT.

The rearrangement links TRBV28 to TRBJ1-2; no firm D call. CDR1 and CDR2 from the germline V gene are MDHEN and SYDVKM. CDR3 length equals 13 residues. Trimming cost V 1 base and J 5 bases, with 8 bases left between them. CDR3 DNA sequence: TGTGCCAGCAGTTTATTGCCCGGGTATGGCTACACCTTC. This sequence encodes CASSLLPGYGYTF.

The rearrangement uses TRBV28 and TRBJ1-1; 7 nucleotides line up with TRBD1. The V gene's germline CDR1 is MDHEN and CDR2 SYDVKM. The V segment lost 7 bases and the J segment 0 bases; nucleotides outside the gene matches: 2. This CDR3 is built from 13 residues. CDR3 amino acids: CASTRGVNTEAFF. The CDR3 DNA sequence: TGTGCCAGCACCAGGGGGGTGAACACTGAAGCTTTCTTT.